This T cell receptor beta chain emerged from a study of response to subunit inactivated influenza vaccine. Notes on the study in general: The authors proposed limited new T cell recruitment per seasonal influenza vaccination.

The germline V gene has CDR1 SGHRS and CDR2 YFSETQ. The CDR3 spans 15 residues. V gave up 2 bases and J gave up 4 bases, with 15 bases separating them. TCRdb re-analysed the RT-PCR reads in MiXCR, keeping a single row per CDR3 protein. The table shows around 580,000 distinct CDR3 sequences, with approximately 14% occurring only once. This clonotype was seen a handful of times. Its specificity is not known. Sample: PBMCs from blood, taken roughly 12 days after vaccination. The clonotype comes from a man aged 50-60 years who received an inactivated influenza vaccine. V is TRBV5-1 and J is TRBJ2-5; D uncertain. The CDR3 DNA sequence: TGCGCCAGCAGCTTAACGGAAAGGTACAGAGAGACCCAGTACTTC. This codes for CASSLTERYRETQYF.